This T cell receptor beta chain is drawn from a study of neurological immune-mediated disorders. Study-wide results and limits: HTLV-1-associated myelopathy showed the most TCR clonal expansion; multiple sclerosis the least, below healthy controls.

The CDR3 is 14 amino acids. V shed 0 bases and J shed 6 bases, with 6 bases lying between them. CDR1 LGHDT and CDR2 YNNKEL come from the germline V gene (reference sequence). In its sample, this clonotype was seen many times. As yet, its antigen is unknown. MiXCR, applied by TCRdb to the 5' RACE reads, yields one record per CDR3 protein. The profile shows about 120,000 distinct CDR3 sequences, around 3% of them singletons. The chain recombines TRBV3-1 with TRBJ1-6; D unclear. Sequenced: PBMCs. This TCR came from a woman under 40 with multiple sclerosis. DNA for the CDR3: TGTGCCAGCAGCCAAGATAGGCGTAATTCACCCCTCCACTTT. Residues: CASSQDRRNSPLHF.